The rows below give T cell receptor beta chains drawn from one sample of a study of blood T cell repertoires in COVID-19. Sequenced by immunoSEQ multiplex PCR; TCRdb stores in-frame clones only, minus some. The top ten clones hold about 2.6% of a sample with 290,000 or so clones, approximately 86% of them seen once. Specimen: PBMCs or T cells enriched from blood (not recorded which). The source of these receptors is a woman between 18 and 29 years old who had recovered from COVID-19. Both conserved end residues are part of each CDR3. D genes are given only for firm matches. Size values are once, few and many counts, or a class for expanded clones, and some rows have none.

J: TRBJ1-5; V: TRBV4-3; D: TRBD1; size: .; DNA: TGCGCCAGCAGCCAAAACTCCGGGACAGACAATCAGCCCCAGCATTTT; CDR3: CASSQNSGTDNQPQHF
J: TRBJ2-1; V: TRBV4-1; D: TRBD1; size: .; DNA: TGCGCCAGCAGCCAAGATTTCGCCCCGGGACAGGCGAAGAATGAGCAGTTCTTC; CDR3: CASSQDFAPGQAKNEQFF
J: TRBJ2-7; V: TRBV9; D: .; size: .; DNA: TGTGCCAGCAGCCTGGGGGCGGGCGAGAACCTCGAGCAGTACTTC; CDR3: CASSLGAGENLEQYF
J: TRBJ2-7; V: TRBV15; D: .; size: .; DNA: TGTGCCACCAGCAGAGACCTTTTGAGCTACGAGCAGTACTTC; CDR3: CATSRDLLSYEQYF
J: TRBJ2-3; V: TRBV5-4; D: TRBD2; size: few; DNA: TGTGCCAGCAGCTTGTGGGCGGGGGGGCCAGGAACAGATACGCAGTATTTT; CDR3: CASSLWAGGPGTDTQYF
J: TRBJ1-2; V: TRBV6-5; D: TRBD1; size: .; DNA: TGTGCCAGCAGTTACTCGAACAGGGGGAACTATGGCTACACCTTC; CDR3: CASSYSNRGNYGYTF
J: TRBJ2-3; V: TRBV9; D: TRBD2; size: .; DNA: TGTGCCAGCAGCTCAGGACTAGCGGGGACTAGCACAGATACGCAGTATTTT; CDR3: CASSSGLAGTSTDTQYF
J: TRBJ1-5; V: TRBV6-5; D: .; size: .; DNA: TGTGCCACCCGGGAGCCAGGCGGCAATCAGCCCCAGCATTTT; CDR3: CATREPGGNQPQHF
J: TRBJ1-2; V: TRBV2; D: TRBD1; size: .; DNA: TGTGCCAGCAGTGAGGGTCCCGGGACAGGGATCTATGGCTACACCTTC; CDR3: CASSEGPGTGIYGYTF
J: TRBJ2-7; V: TRBV11-3; D: .; size: .; DNA: TGTGCCAGCAGCGGGGTCGGAAAGGGGCACTACGAGCAGTACTTC; CDR3: CASSGVGKGHYEQYF
J: TRBJ2-1; V: TRBV7-6; D: TRBD1; size: .; DNA: TGTGCCAGCAGCTTAGGGACAGGGGGCAATGAGCAGTTCTTC; CDR3: CASSLGTGGNEQFF
J: TRBJ2-2; V: TRBV7-3; D: .; size: .; DNA: TGTGCCAGCAGCTTAAGAGCTACTTCAGGCACCGGGGAGCTGTTTTTT; CDR3: CASSLRATSGTGELFF
J: TRBJ2-3; V: TRBV10-3; D: TRBD2; size: .; DNA: TGTGCCATCAGTGAACTTAGCGGGGTAAGCACAGATACGCAGTATTTT; CDR3: CAISELSGVSTDTQYF
J: TRBJ1-4; V: TRBV3-1/TRBV3-2; D: .; size: .; DNA: TGTGCCAGCAGCCAAGAGATCCCGGGAAGCAATGAAAAACTGTTTTTT; CDR3: CASSQEIPGSNEKLFF
J: TRBJ1-2; V: TRBV25-1; D: .; size: .; DNA: TGTGCCAGCAGTGCACAGGGTTACTATGGCTACACCTTC; CDR3: CASSAQGYYGYTF
J: TRBJ2-7; V: TRBV4-3; D: TRBD1; size: .; DNA: TGCGCCAGCAGCCAATCTTGGACAGGGGAAACCTACGAGCAGTACTTC; CDR3: CASSQSWTGETYEQYF
J: TRBJ2-7; V: TRBV9; D: TRBD2; size: .; DNA: TGTGCCAGCAGCTCACGGACTAGCGGCTTTGGCGAGCAGTACTTC; CDR3: CASSSRTSGFGEQYF
J: TRBJ2-7; V: TRBV7-3; D: TRBD2; size: .; DNA: TGTGCCAGCAGCCCGCGGGGGGGCTCCTACGAGCAGTACTTC; CDR3: CASSPRGGSYEQYF
J: TRBJ1-6; V: TRBV28; D: .; size: once; DNA: TGTGCCAGCACCTCGGGATCACCCCTCCACTTT; CDR3: CASTSGSPLHF
J: TRBJ1-2; V: TRBV7-6; D: .; size: once; DNA: TGTGCCAGCAGCTTAGGAGCTAACTATGGCTACACCTTC; CDR3: CASSLGANYGYTF
J: TRBJ2-1; V: TRBV24-1; D: .; size: .; DNA: TGTGCCACCAGTGATTCGTCCTACAATGAGCAGTTCTTC; CDR3: CATSDSSYNEQFF
J: TRBJ1-1; V: TRBV30; D: .; size: .; DNA: TGTGCCTGGAGCGGGAGGGGCGGGTTGGTTGGGACTGAAGCTTTCTTT; CDR3: CAWSGRGGLVGTEAFF
J: TRBJ2-7; V: TRBV30; D: TRBD2; size: .; DNA: TGTGCCTGGGGGACTAGCGGGGAAGGTTCCGAGCAGTACTTC; CDR3: CAWGTSGEGSEQYF
J: TRBJ2-1; V: TRBV5-1; D: .; size: .; DNA: TGCGCCAGCAGCTTGGCCGTTTCCGGGAGAGGGTACAATGAGCAGTTCTTC; CDR3: CASSLAVSGRGYNEQFF
J: TRBJ2-1; V: TRBV29-1; D: TRBD2; size: .; DNA: TGCAGCGCAAGACTAGCGGGAAATGAGCAGTTCTTC; CDR3: CSARLAGNEQFF